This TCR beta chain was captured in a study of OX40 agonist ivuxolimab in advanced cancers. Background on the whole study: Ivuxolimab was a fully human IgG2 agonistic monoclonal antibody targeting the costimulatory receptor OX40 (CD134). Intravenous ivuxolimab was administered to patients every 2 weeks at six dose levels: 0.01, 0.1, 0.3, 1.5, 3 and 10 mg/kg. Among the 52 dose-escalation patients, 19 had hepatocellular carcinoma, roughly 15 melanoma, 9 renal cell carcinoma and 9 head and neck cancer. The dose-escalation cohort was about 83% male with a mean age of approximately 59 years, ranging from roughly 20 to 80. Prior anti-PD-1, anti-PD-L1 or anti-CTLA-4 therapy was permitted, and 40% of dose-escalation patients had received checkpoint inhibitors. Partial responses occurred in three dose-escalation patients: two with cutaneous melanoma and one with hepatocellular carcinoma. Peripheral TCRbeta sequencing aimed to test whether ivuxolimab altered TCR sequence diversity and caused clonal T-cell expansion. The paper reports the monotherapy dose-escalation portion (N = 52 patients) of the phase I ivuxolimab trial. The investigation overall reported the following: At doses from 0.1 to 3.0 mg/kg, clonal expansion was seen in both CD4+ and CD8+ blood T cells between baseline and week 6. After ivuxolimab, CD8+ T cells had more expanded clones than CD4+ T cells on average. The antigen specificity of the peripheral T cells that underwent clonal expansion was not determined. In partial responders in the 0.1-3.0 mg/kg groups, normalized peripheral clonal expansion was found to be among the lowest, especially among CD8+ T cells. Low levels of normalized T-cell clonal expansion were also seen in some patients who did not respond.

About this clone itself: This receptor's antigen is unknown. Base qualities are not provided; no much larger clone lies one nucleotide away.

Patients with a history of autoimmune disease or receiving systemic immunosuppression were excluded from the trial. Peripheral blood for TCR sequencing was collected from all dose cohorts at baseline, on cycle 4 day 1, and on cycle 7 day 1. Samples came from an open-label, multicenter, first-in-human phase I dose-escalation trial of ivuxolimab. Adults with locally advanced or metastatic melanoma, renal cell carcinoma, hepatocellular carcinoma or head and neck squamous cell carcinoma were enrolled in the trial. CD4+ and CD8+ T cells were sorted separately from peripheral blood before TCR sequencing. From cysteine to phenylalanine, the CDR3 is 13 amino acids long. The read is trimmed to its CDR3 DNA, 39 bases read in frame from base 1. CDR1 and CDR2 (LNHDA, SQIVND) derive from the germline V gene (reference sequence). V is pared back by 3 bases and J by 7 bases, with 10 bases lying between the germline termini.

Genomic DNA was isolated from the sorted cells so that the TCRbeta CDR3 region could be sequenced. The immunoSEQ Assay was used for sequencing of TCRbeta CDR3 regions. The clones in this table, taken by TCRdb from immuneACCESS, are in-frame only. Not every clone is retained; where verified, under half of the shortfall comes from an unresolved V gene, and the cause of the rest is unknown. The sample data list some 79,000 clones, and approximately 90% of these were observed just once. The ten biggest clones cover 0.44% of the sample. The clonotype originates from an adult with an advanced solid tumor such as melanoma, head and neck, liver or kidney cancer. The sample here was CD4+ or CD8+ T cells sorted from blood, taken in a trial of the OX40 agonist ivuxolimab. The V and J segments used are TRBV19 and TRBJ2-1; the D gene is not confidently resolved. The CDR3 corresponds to CASSISLENEQFF. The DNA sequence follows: TGTGCCAGTAGTATCAGCCTAGAGAATGAGCAGTTCTTC. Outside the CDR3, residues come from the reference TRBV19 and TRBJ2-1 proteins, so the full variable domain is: DGGITQSPKYLFRKEGQNVTLSCEQNLNHDAMYWYRQDPGQGLRLIYYSQIVNDFQKGDIAEGYSVSREKKESFPLTVTSAQKNPTAFYLCASSISLENEQFFGPGTRLTVL.